These T cell receptor beta chains were read from a single sample in a study of shared clonotypes between healthy human individuals. The assay was immunoSEQ multiplex PCR, and TCRdb's table has in-frame clones only and misses some. The table has 2,100,000 or so clones, around 95% seen once; the top ten hold around 0.13%. The sequencing sample was made of naive CD4+ T cells sorted from blood. Receptors originate from a man in his late teens or twenties in good health. CDR3s leave out the opening cysteine and the closing phenylalanine or tryptophan. The order of the fields is V gene, J gene, CDR3 protein.

TRBV10-3	TRBJ1-2	AITRTAEANYGYT
TRBV30	TRBJ2-2	AWRGSANTGELF
TRBV6-5	TRBJ1-1	ASSRSVENTEAF
TRBV6-1	TRBJ2-7	ASSEAPDSSYEQY
TRBV5-1	TRBJ2-1	ASSLGAGLTINEQF
TRBV2	TRBJ1-2	ASSEAQGSYGYT
TRBV5-4	TRBJ2-5	ASSLDVLETQY
TRBV6-7	TRBJ1-5	ASSYSRLRRDNQPQH
TRBV30	TRBJ2-5	AWSGGAGETQY
TRBV11-2	TRBJ2-1	ASSSSDRGGSYNEQF
TRBV18	TRBJ1-3	ASSPIEDTGNTIY
TRBV6-1	TRBJ1-1	ASSEARGNTEAF
TRBV30	TRBJ1-1	AWSVRLNTEAF
TRBV5-1	TRBJ2-7	ASKRDNSYEQY
TRBV6-5	TRBJ2-2	ASSYYRGPGTGELF
TRBV10-1	TRBJ2-3	ASTAGTQDTQY
TRBV10-3	TRBJ2-7	ATDRGGSYEQY
TRBV2	TRBJ2-5	ASSQRLTGETQY
TRBV18	TRBJ1-1	ASSRGQTNTEAF
TRBV10-3	TRBJ1-1	AISADPGGSAF
TRBV1	TRBJ2-2	TSSQSGRGRLSGELF
TRBV4-2	TRBJ2-5	ASSLLRGQGETQY
TRBV5-1	TRBJ2-3	ASSSGGLDTQY
TRBV5-4	TRBJ1-2	ASSLAEAVYGYT
TRBV29-1	TRBJ2-7	SAGQGAWEQY
TRBV18	TRBJ1-4	ASSPAINEKLF
TRBV19	TRBJ2-7	ASSPGTYREQY
TRBV7-2	TRBJ2-2	ASSLLLGVAGELF
TRBV18	TRBJ2-5	ASSPGSRETQY
TRBV6-5	TRBJ2-5	ASSPRKVTQETQY
TRBV6-1	TRBJ2-1	ASSQQGAVYNEQF
TRBV2	TRBJ1-2	ASSEEAGGGYGYT
TRBV6-5	TRBJ1-6	ASSQDRVRSSPLH
TRBV6-1	TRBJ1-2	ASRAGSGKDYGYT
TRBV7-9	TRBJ2-7	ASSLGFWDTSYEQY
TRBV5-1	TRBJ1-1	ASSLAGHPPNTEAF
TRBV27	TRBJ2-2	ASSSGLAGVGGELF
TRBV2	TRBJ2-5	ASSRDGRKAQY
TRBV7-9	TRBJ1-1	ASSLEGGGAF
TRBV5-4	TRBJ2-7	ASSLENRGDEQY
TRBV19	TRBJ1-1	ASSIDRVTVGFMNTEAF